This is a list of T cell receptor beta chains from one sample in a study of regulatory T cells in long-lasting Graves disease. TCRdb re-analysed the multiplex PCR reads in MiXCR, keeping a single row per CDR3 protein. The table has hundreds of thousands of distinct CDR3 sequences, 16% seen once. The same data also contributed to another study, on T cells in Graves' hyperthyroidism and ophthalmopathy.

The sequences come from peripheral blood mononuclear cells (PBMCs), collected at new diagnosis, from a patient treated with antithyroid drugs. The receptor set was obtained from a man aged 35 to 55 with Graves disease. CDR3s include the opening cysteine and the closing phenylalanine or tryptophan. D genes are given only for firm matches. Size is stated for part of the rows, as once, few or many counts, or as a class when the clone is expanded.

clone size	V gene	J gene	D gene	CDR3 DNA	CDR3 protein
-	TRBV7-9	TRBJ2-2	-	TGTGCCAGCAGCTTTTGGCAGCCAGAGGAGGGGGAGCTGTTTTTT	CASSFWQPEEGELFF
many	TRBV24-1	TRBJ2-1	-	TGTGCCACCAGTGATTCGGGTCGCAAGTCCTACAATGAGCAGTTCTTC	CATSDSGRKSYNEQFF
few	TRBV29-1	TRBJ2-7	TRBD1	TGCAGCGTTGAGCTCCGGGACAGGGGTTACGAGCAGTACTTC	CSVELRDRGYEQYF
many	TRBV27	TRBJ2-1	TRBD2	TGTGCCAGCAGTCCGGGGGCTAGCGGGTACGTGTTCAATGAGCAGTTCTTC	CASSPGASGYVFNEQFF
-	TRBV6-5	TRBJ1-5	-	TGTGCCAGCAGTTTAGGGCTCCGTGGCTTTAATCAGCCCCAGCATTTT	CASSLGLRGFNQPQHF
many	TRBV5-6	TRBJ2-7	TRBD1	TGTGCCAGCACCTCACAGGGGGAGTTCCACGAGCAGTACTTC	CASTSQGEFHEQYF
many	TRBV10-3	TRBJ2-1	-	TGTGCCATCAGTGAGCCCGGGGGGCGCTACAATGAGCAGTTCTTC	CAISEPGGRYNEQFF
many	TRBV6-1	TRBJ2-7	TRBD1	TGTGCCAGCAGGGTAACAGGGGTGGCCTCCTACGAGCAGTACTTC	CASRVTGVASYEQYF
-	TRBV4-2	TRBJ2-7	-	TGTACCAGCAGCCCCTTGGACTGGTCCTACGAGCAGTACTTC	CTSSPLDWSYEQYF
few	TRBV11-2	TRBJ2-2	TRBD2	TGTGCCAGCAGCTCCTCTAGCGGGGGGGCCGTCGGGGAGCTGTTTTTT	CASSSSSGGAVGELFF
many	TRBV6-1	TRBJ2-5	-	TGTGCCAGCACCAGCGTGTGGGAGACCCAGTACTTC	CASTSVWETQYF
many	TRBV7-8	TRBJ1-5	-	TGTGCCAGCAGCTTAGCGGCCGATCAGCCCCAGCATTTT	CASSLAADQPQHF
many	TRBV5-1	TRBJ2-5	-	TGCGCCAGCGGCCCAAGTAAGGCAGAGACCCAGTACTTC	CASGPSKAETQYF
once	TRBV20-1	TRBJ2-7	-	TGCAGTGCTAGAGTCCCGATCTCCTACGAGCAGTACTTC	CSARVPISYEQYF
-	TRBV24-1	TRBJ2-5	TRBD1	TGTGCCACCAGTGATGGACAGGGGAGGGGGGAGACCCAGTACTTC	CATSDGQGRGETQYF
many	TRBV5-6	TRBJ2-7	-	TGTGCCAGCAGCTTGGGGGGGAACTCCTACGAGCAGTACTTC	CASSLGGNSYEQYF
few	TRBV28	TRBJ2-2	-	TGTGCCAGCAGGACAGGGAGTAGCGGGACCGGGGAGCTGTTTTTT	CASRTGSSGTGELFF
-	TRBV11-2	TRBJ2-4	TRBD2	TGTGCCAGCAGCTTAAGTGACGCGGGGGGCCGGTGGATCCCAAAAAACATTCAGTACTTC	CASSLSDAGGRWIPKNIQYF
many	TRBV7-2	TRBJ2-7	-	TGTGCCAGCAGCTTAGGCGGATACTTAATCGAGCAGTACTTC	CASSLGGYLIEQYF
few	TRBV10-3	TRBJ2-3	-	TGTGCCATCAGCAAAGGGGACACAGGGCGCACAGATACGCAGTATTTT	CAISKGDTGRTDTQYF
many	TRBV9	TRBJ2-3	TRBD2	TGTGCCAGCAGCCCGACTAGCGGGGGGGCTACGCAGTATTTT	CASSPTSGGATQYF
many	TRBV27	TRBJ2-1	TRBD1	TGTGCCAGCAGTTTTTACAGGGGAAATGAGCAGTTCTTC	CASSFYRGNEQFF